One and the same sample provided the 9 T cell receptor beta chains below, sequenced in a study of blood T cell repertoires in COVID-19. Generated by immunoSEQ multiplex PCR, the TCRdb table keeps only in-frame clones and is missing some. The sample carries roughly 210,000 clones, 80% to 85% recorded once. Sequencing was done on a sample of peripheral blood. The receptors were gathered from a woman at least 80 years old with COVID-19, enrolled during active disease.

This chain connects TRBV3-1 (or the pseudogene TRBV3-2) to TRBJ2-5, with 9 positions matching TRBD2. The germline gives CDR1 LGHDT, CDR2 YNNKEL (reference sequence). Unmatched junction bases numbered 13, after V lost 0 bases and J lost 5 bases. This CDR3 region has 18 residues. CDR3 nucleotide sequence: TGTGCCAGCAGCCAAGATAGGCGGGGGGGCCTTAGTGTTGAGACCCAGTACTTC. As protein: CASSQDRRGGLSVETQYF.

The table lists this clone with a few counts. J is TRBJ1-4 and V is TRBV4-2, with TRBD1 identical over 7 bases. The CDR3 covers 16 residues. The germline V gene has CDR1 LGHNA and CDR2 YNFKEQ. V dropped 1 base and J dropped 0; count of bases not matched to a gene: 2. The CDR3 sequence: CASSQATGSTNEKLFF. In DNA, the CDR3 is TGTGCCAGCAGCCAAGCGACAGGGTCAACTAATGAAAAACTGTTTTTT.

The table lists this clone with a few counts. The rearrangement joins TRBV5-5 to TRBJ1-3; no clear D. The V gene's germline CDR1 is SGHKS and CDR2 YYEKEE (reference sequence). Between the trimmed V and J ends, which lost 3 bases and 0 bases, there was a span of 13 bases. The CDR3 loop spans 16 amino acids. CDR3 nucleotides: TGTGCCAGCAGCTACCTTCAGGTCGTCTCTGGAAACACCATATATTTT. Translated, it gives CASSYLQVVSGNTIYF.

The chain employs TRBV2 and TRBJ2-5; 7 bases agree with TRBD1. CDR3 length: 14 amino acids. Per germline, CDR1 SNHLY and CDR2 FYNNEI. After removal of 6 bases from V and 5 bases from J, the junction contained 9 bases not matched to a gene. In nucleotides, the CDR3 is TGTGCCAGCAGCGATTCAGGGGGTCTTGAGACCCAGTACTTC. Translating it yields CASSDSGGLETQYF.

In this sample, this clone turned up once. This CDR3 is CATRQVYNEKLFF. The CDR3 nucleotides read TGTGCCACCCGACAGGTCTATAATGAAAAACTGTTTTTT. The chain uses TRBV10-3 and TRBJ1-4, with D perhaps matching TRBD1 (6 bases). Germline V gene lookup returns CDR1 ENHRY and CDR2 SYGVKD. This CDR3 comprises 13 residues. V dropped 10 bases and J dropped 4 bases, with 13 bases sitting between them.

The genes are TRBV21-1 and TRBJ2-5; the D call TRBD1 from the table was never checked on the DNA. TRBV21-1 is a listed pseudogene. CDR3 size: 18 residues. DNA for the CDR3: TGTGCCAGCAGCAAGCCCGGACAGGGCCATCACCTTAAAGAGACCCAGTACTTC. Translation: CASSKPGQGHHLKETQYF.

This clone is a singleton in its sample. The V gene is TRBV29-1, the J gene TRBJ2-5; D gene ambiguous. This CDR3 is built from 12 residues. Germline values: CDR1 SQVTM, CDR2 ANQGSEA. V gave up 0 bases and J gave up 4 bases, with 6 bases separating them. The DNA for the CDR3 is TGCAGCGTTGAAGATTCTCGAGAGACCCAGTACTTC. It yields the protein CSVEDSRETQYF.

This chain links TRBV28 with TRBJ1-5; 10 bases fit TRBD1. Losses at the gene ends were 6 bases for V and 5 bases for J; bases not matched to a gene: 4. The CDR3 runs to 14 residues. Germline V gene lookup returns CDR1 MDHEN and CDR2 SYDVKM. The CDR3 DNA follows: TGTGCCAGCAGCTGGACAGGGGGGTATCAGCCCCAGCATTTT. Translating it yields CASSWTGGYQPQHF.

This chain links TRBV9 with TRBJ2-1, with D possibly matching TRBD2 (7 bases). The CDR3 has 15 amino acids. Trimming removed 0 bases at V and 4 bases at J, with 11 bases between. Germline V gives CDR1 SGDLS, CDR2 YYNGEE. CDR3 residues: CASSVGGGPYNEQFF. DNA of the CDR3: TGTGCCAGCAGCGTAGGCGGGGGCCCATACAATGAGCAGTTCTTC.